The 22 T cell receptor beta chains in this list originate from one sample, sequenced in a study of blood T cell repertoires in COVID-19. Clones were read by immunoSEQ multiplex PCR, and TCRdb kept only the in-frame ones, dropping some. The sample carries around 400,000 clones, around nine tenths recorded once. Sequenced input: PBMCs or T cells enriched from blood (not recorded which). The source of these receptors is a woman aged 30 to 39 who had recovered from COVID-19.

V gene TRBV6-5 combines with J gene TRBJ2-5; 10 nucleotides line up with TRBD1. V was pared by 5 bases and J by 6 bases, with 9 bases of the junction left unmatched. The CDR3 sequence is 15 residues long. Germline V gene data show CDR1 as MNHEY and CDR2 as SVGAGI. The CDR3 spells CASSRRTGGLKTQYF. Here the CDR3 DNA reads TGTGCCAGCAGTCGAAGGACAGGGGGTTTAAAGACCCAGTACTTC.

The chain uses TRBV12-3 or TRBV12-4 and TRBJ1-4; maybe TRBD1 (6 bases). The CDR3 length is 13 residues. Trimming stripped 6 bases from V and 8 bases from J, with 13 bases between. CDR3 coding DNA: TGTGCCAGCAGCATTACAACAGGGGAAAAACTGTTTTTT. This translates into CASSITTGEKLFF.

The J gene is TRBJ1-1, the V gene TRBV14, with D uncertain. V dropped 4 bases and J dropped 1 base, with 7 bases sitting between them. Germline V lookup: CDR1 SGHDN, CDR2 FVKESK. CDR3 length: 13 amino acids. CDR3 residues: CASSLQENTEAFF. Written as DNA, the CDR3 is TGTGCCAGCAGCCTCCAGGAGAACACTGAAGCTTTCTTT.

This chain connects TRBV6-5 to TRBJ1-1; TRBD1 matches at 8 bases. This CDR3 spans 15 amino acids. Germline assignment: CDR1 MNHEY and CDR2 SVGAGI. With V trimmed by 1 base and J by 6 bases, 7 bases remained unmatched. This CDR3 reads CASSYFNRGGSEAFF. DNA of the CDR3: TGTGCCAGCAGTTACTTTAACAGGGGGGGCTCTGAAGCTTTCTTT.

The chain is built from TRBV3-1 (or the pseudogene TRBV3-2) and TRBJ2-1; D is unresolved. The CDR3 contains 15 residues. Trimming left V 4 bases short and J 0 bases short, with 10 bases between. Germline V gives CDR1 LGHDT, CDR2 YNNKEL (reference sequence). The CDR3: CASSPGWSSYNEQFF. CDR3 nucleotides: TGTGCCAGCAGCCCCGGCTGGAGCTCCTACAATGAGCAGTTCTTC.

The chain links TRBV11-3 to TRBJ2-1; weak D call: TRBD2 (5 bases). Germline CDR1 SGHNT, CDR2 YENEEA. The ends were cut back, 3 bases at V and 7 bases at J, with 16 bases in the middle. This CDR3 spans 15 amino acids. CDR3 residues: CASSFYLAPRNEQFF. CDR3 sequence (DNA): TGTGCCAGCAGCTTCTACCTAGCTCCCCGGAATGAGCAGTTCTTC. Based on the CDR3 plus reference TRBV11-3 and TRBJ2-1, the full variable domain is EAGVVQSPRYKIIEKKQPVAFWCNPISGHNTLYWYLQNLGQGPELLIRYENEEAVDDSQLPKDRFSAERLKGVDSTLKIQPAELGDSAVYLCASSFYLAPRNEQFFGPGTRLTVL.

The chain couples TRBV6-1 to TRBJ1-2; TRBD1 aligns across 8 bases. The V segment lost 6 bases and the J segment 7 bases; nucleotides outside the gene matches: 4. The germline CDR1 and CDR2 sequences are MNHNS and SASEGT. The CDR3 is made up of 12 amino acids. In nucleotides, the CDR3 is TGTGCCAGCAGCCAGGGGGCGCGTGGCTACACCTTC. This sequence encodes CASSQGARGYTF.

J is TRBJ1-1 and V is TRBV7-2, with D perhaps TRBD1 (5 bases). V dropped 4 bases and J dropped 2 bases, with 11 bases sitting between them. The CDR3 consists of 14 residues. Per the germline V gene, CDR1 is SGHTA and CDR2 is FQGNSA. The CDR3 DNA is TGTGCCAGCAGCTCCCTGACAGTTAACACTGAAGCTTTCTTT. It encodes CASSSLTVNTEAFF.

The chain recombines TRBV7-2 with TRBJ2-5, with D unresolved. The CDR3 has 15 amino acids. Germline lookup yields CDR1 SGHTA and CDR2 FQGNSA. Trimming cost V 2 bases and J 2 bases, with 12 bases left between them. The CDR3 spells CASSLSPGRQETQYF. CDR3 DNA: TGTGCCAGCAGCTTATCACCAGGAAGACAAGAGACCCAGTACTTC.

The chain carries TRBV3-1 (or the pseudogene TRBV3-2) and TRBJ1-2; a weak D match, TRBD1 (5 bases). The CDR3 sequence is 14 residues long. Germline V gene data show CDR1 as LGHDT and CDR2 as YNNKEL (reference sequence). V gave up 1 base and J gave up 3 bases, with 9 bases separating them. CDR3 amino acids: CASSQAGGDYGYTF. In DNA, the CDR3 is TGTGCCAGCAGCCAAGCTGGGGGGGACTATGGCTACACCTTC.

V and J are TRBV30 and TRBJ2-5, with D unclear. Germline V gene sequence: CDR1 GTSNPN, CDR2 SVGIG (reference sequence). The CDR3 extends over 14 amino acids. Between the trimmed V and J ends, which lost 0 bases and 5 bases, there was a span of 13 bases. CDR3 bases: TGTGCCTGGAGTGTAGAGGATGGTTCTGAGACCCAGTACTTC. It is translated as CAWSVEDGSETQYF.

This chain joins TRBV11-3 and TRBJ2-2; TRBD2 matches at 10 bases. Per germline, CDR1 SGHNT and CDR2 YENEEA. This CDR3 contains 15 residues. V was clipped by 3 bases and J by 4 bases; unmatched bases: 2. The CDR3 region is CASSLGLAFTGELFF. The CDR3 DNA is TGTGCCAGCAGCTTGGGACTAGCGTTCACCGGGGAGCTGTTTTTT.

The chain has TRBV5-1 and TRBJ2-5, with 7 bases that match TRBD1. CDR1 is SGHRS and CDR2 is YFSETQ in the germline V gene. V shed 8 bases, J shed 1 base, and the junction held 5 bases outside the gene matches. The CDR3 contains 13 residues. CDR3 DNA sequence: TGCGCCAGTAACCGGGACAGCCAAGAGACCCAGTACTTC. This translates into CASNRDSQETQYF.

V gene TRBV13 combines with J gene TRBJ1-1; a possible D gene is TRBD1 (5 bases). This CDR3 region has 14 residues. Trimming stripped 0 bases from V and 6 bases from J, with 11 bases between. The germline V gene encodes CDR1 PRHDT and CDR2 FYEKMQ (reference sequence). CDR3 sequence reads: CASSLGVTAPEAFF. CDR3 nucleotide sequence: TGTGCCAGCAGCTTAGGGGTGACAGCCCCTGAAGCTTTCTTT.

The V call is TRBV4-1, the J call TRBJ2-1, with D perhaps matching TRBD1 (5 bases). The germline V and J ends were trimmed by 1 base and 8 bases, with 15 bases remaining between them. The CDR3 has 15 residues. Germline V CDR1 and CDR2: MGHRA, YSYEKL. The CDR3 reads CASSQGSQGRDEQFF. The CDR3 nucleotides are TGCGCCAGCAGCCAAGGCTCCCAGGGTAGGGATGAGCAGTTCTTC.

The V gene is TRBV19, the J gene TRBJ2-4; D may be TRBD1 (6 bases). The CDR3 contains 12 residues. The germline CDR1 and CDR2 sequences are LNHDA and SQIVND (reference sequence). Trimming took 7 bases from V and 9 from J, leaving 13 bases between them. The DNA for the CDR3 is TGTGCCAGTACCCGGGACAACCTCATTCAGTACTTC. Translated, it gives CASTRDNLIQYF.

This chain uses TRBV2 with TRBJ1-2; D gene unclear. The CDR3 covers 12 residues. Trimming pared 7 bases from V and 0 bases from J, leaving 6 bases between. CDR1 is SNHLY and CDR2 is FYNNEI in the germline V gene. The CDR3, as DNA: TGTGCCAGCACTCCCTCTAACTATGGCTACACCTTC. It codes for CASTPSNYGYTF.

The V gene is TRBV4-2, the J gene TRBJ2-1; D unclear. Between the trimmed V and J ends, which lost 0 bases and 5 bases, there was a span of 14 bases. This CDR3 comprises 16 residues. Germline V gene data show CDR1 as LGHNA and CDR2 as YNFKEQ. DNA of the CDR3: TGTGCCAGCAGCCAAGATCCGGCAGGCCTCAACAATGAGCAGTTCTTC. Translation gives CASSQDPAGLNNEQFF.

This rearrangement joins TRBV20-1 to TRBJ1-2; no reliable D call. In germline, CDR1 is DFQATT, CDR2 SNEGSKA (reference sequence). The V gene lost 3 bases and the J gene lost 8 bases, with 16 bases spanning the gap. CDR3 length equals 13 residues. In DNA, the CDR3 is TGCAGTGCTAGTTTGGAGGACGGCTGGGGCTACACCTTC. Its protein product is CSASLEDGWGYTF.

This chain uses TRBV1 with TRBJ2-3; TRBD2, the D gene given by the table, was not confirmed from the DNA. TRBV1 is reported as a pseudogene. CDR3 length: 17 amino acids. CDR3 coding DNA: TGCACCAGCAGGCATAGGTCCGGGGGGTCTTTCACAGATACGCAGTATTTT. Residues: CTSRHRSGGSFTDTQYF.

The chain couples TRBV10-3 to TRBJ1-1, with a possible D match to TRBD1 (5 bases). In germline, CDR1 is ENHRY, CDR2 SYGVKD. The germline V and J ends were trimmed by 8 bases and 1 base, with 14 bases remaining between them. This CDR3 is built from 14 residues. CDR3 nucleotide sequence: TGTGCCATCTGTTCCGATGGACAGAACACTGAAGCTTTCTTT. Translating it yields CAICSDGQNTEAFF.

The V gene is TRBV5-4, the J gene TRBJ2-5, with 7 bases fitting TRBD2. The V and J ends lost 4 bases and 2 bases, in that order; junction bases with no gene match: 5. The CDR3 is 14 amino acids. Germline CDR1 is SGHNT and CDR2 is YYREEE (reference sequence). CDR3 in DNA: TGTGCCAGCAGCCCCGGGACTATACAAGAGACCCAGTACTTC. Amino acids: CASSPGTIQETQYF.